This entry is about one TCR beta chain. This specimen belongs to a study of blood T cells in healthy people across ages. Study at large: Template-switching capture recovered about one barcoded beta molecule per two T cells.

Alongside a J-beta primer mix, a sample-barcoded 5' primer served in a second PCR lasting about 7 to 11 cycles. TCRdb called the 5' RACE reads again in MiXCR, with one record for every CDR3 protein. The table lists some 1.4 million distinct CDR3 sequences, 42% of them singletons. Peripheral blood, 9.5 to 10 milliliters per donor, was collected. Every sample yielded at least 6.5 million isolated PBMCs. The specimen was blood. The TCR sequence derives from a woman aged 18 to 35 in good health.

CDR3 DNA sequence: TGTGCCAGCAGCATCTTAAATGGAGAGACCCAGTTCTTC. Amino acid sequence: CASSILNGETQFF. The V call is TRBV6-6, the J call TRBJ2-5; the D is unclear. The J call may be in error: the DNA end matches TRBJ2-1 better. CDR1 and CDR2 (germline): MNHNY, SVGAGI (reference sequence). The CDR3 covers 13 residues.